The rows below give T cell receptor beta chains drawn from one sample of a study of OX40 agonist ivuxolimab in advanced cancers. Method: immunoSEQ multiplex PCR; TCRdb's copy keeps in-frame clones and lacks some. The sample includes fewer than 25,000 clones, more than 80% of them seen just once. The material was CD4+ or CD8+ T cells sorted from blood, obtained in a trial of the OX40 agonist ivuxolimab. The receptors originated from an adult with an advanced solid tumor such as melanoma, head and neck, liver or kidney cancer. Both conserved end residues are part of each CDR3. The order of the fields is J gene, clone size, CDR3 length, D gene, V gene, CDR3 protein, CDR3 DNA. The D gene is left open where the match is weak. Clone size is stated in some rows and not others, as once, few, many or a class when expanded.

>TRBJ2-3|.|15|.|TRBV5-1
CASFRGQARGDTQYF
TGCGCCAGCTTCCGAGGGCAGGCTCGGGGAGATACGCAGTATTTT
>TRBJ2-1|once|15|TRBD2|TRBV7-9
CASSLRRGGRNEQFF
TGTGCCAGCAGCTTGAGACGGGGGGGCCGCAATGAGCAGTTCTTC
>TRBJ1-5|.|15|.|TRBV6-5
CASTPAGRGGQPQHF
TGTGCCAGCACCCCAGCGGGCAGGGGCGGTCAGCCCCAGCATTTT
>TRBJ1-2|.|13|TRBD1|TRBV11-1
CASSFRQGDGYTF
TGTGCCAGCAGCTTCCGACAGGGAGATGGCTACACCTTC
>TRBJ1-1|.|15|TRBD1|TRBV7-9
CASSLGTGSNTEAFF
TGTGCCAGCAGCTTGGGGACAGGCTCGAACACTGAAGCTTTCTTT
>TRBJ1-1|few|13|.|TRBV5-4
CASSLGPNTEAFF
TGTGCCAGCAGCTTGGGTCCGAACACTGAAGCTTTCTTT
>TRBJ2-1|.|15|.|TRBV11-2
CASSLEGQTTNEQFF
TGTGCCAGCAGCTTAGAAGGACAGACTACCAATGAGCAGTTCTTC
>TRBJ2-5|few|13|TRBD1|TRBV7-7
CASSLEQGWAQYF
TGTGCTAGCAGCTTAGAACAGGGGTGGGCCCAGTACTTC
>TRBJ1-2|.|18|.|TRBV7-5
CARSPEPSDSRPNYGYTF
TGTGCCAGAAGCCCAGAACCGTCTGACTCCCGACCTAACTATGGCTACACCTTC
>TRBJ2-3|.|13|.|TRBV29-1
CSVSGVNTDTQYF
TGCAGCGTTTCGGGGGTGAATACAGATACGCAGTATTTT
>TRBJ1-5|.|14|.|TRBV7-2
CASSLDGARQPQHF
TGTGCCAGCAGCTTAGACGGAGCGAGGCAGCCCCAGCATTTT
>TRBJ2-1|.|14|.|TRBV7-9
CASSLAPNPNEQFF
TGTGCCAGCAGCTTAGCACCCAACCCCAATGAGCAGTTCTTC
>TRBJ1-1|.|13|TRBD1|TRBV2
CASSVQGGTEAFF
TGTGCCAGCAGTGTCCAGGGGGGCACTGAAGCTTTCTTT
>TRBJ2-1|.|15|.|TRBV6-5
CASSSRTSSYNEQFF
TGTGCCAGCAGTTCACGGACAAGCTCCTACAATGAGCAGTTCTTC
>TRBJ2-5|.|12|.|TRBV30
CAWRAGEETQYF
TGTGCCTGGAGAGCCGGGGAAGAGACCCAGTACTTC
>TRBJ2-3|.|14|TRBD2|TRBV6-1
CASSTSGGTDTQYF
TGTGCCAGCAGTACTAGCGGGGGCACAGATACGCAGTATTTT
>TRBJ1-2|.|13|.|TRBV6-5
CASSYRQGTGYTF
TGTGCCAGCAGTTACAGGCAGGGAACGGGCTACACCTTC
>TRBJ2-7|.|17|TRBD2|TRBV11-3
CASSLVTLAGVGYEQYF
TGTGCCAGCAGCTTAGTGACTCTAGCGGGAGTGGGCTACGAGCAGTACTTC
>TRBJ2-2|.|15|.|TRBV18
CASSPRGANTGELFF
TGTGCCAGCTCACCACGTGGGGCGAACACCGGGGAGCTGTTTTTT
>TRBJ2-4|.|14|.|TRBV5-1
CASSPRESKNIQYF
TGCGCCAGCAGCCCCCGCGAGTCCAAAAACATTCAGTACTTC
>TRBJ1-6|few|14|TRBD1|TRBV29-1
CSVQQGLGNSPLHF
TGCAGCGTCCAACAGGGGCTCGGTAATTCACCCCTCCACTTT
>TRBJ1-1|.|14|TRBD1|TRBV2
CASRTSTGGTEAFF
TGTGCCAGCAGGACGTCTACAGGGGGCACTGAAGCTTTCTTT
>TRBJ2-1|.|17|TRBD2|TRBV5-6
CASSLWTSGRTYNEQFF
TGTGCCAGCAGCTTATGGACTAGCGGGAGAACCTACAATGAGCAGTTCTTC
>TRBJ1-2|.|13|.|TRBV9
CASNTGLGYGYTF
TGTGCCAGCAACACAGGGTTGGGATATGGCTACACCTTC
>TRBJ2-1|.|15|.|TRBV6-6
CASSPLEVSYNEQFF
TGTGCCAGCAGCCCCCTAGAGGTGTCGTACAATGAGCAGTTCTTC
>TRBJ2-7|.|14|.|TRBV6-6
CASSLGEGRYEQYF
TGTGCCAGCAGTCTAGGCGAAGGGAGGTACGAGCAGTACTTC
>TRBJ1-1|.|13|.|TRBV5-1
CASSYGGGAEAFF
TGCGCCAGCAGCTATGGGGGCGGGGCTGAAGCTTTCTTT
>TRBJ2-5|.|13|.|TRBV11-2
CASSLVSQETQYF
TGTGCCAGCAGCTTAGTCTCTCAAGAGACCCAGTACTTC
>TRBJ2-2|.|14|.|TRBV9
CASSTAEYTGELFF
TGTGCCAGCAGCACCGCGGAATACACCGGGGAGCTGTTTTTT
>TRBJ2-7|.|15|.|TRBV21-1
CASSKRLAGGKEQYF
TGTGCCAGCAGCAAACGGTTAGCGGGAGGAAAAGAGCAGTACTTC
>TRBJ2-7|.|15|TRBD2|TRBV7-2
CASSLGLAGIYEQYF
TGTGCCAGCAGCTTAGGGCTAGCGGGAATATACGAGCAGTACTTC
>TRBJ2-3|once|13|.|TRBV29-1
CSVESSYTDTQYF
TGCAGCGTTGAATCCAGCTACACAGATACGCAGTATTTT
>TRBJ1-1|.|13|.|TRBV7-9
CASSGQINTEAFF
TGTGCCAGCAGTGGACAGATTAACACTGAAGCTTTCTTT
>TRBJ2-7|.|15|.|TRBV5-5
CASSSDGRSSYEQYF
TGTGCCAGCAGCTCCGACGGGAGAAGCTCCTACGAGCAGTACTTC
>TRBJ1-1|.|15|.|TRBV6-1
CASRAGPKVNTEAFF
TGTGCCAGCAGAGCGGGACCGAAGGTGAACACTGAAGCTTTCTTT
>TRBJ2-7|.|13|.|TRBV5-1
CASSLGGPYEQYF
TGCGCCAGCAGCTTGGGGGGACCTTACGAGCAGTACTTC
>TRBJ2-7|.|14|TRBD1|TRBV30
CAWSSGTGDYEQYF
TGTGCCTGGAGTTCCGGGACAGGGGATTACGAGCAGTACTTC
>TRBJ2-7|.|16|.|TRBV5-4
CASSLARQGTAYEQYF
TGTGCCAGCAGCTTGGCCCGCCAAGGGACCGCCTACGAGCAGTACTTC
>TRBJ2-5|few|13|TRBD2|TRBV29-1
CSVRAGVGETQYF
TGCAGCGTGCGAGCGGGAGTAGGGGAGACCCAGTACTTC
>TRBJ1-1|.|16|TRBD1|TRBV18
CASSPYATGVNTEAFF
TGTGCCAGCTCACCTTACGCAACAGGGGTGAACACTGAAGCTTTCTTT
>TRBJ1-1|.|14|TRBD1|TRBV6-5
CASGQGRMNTEAFF
TGTGCCAGCGGACAGGGACGAATGAACACTGAAGCTTTCTTT
>TRBJ2-3|.|16|TRBD2|TRBV6-5
CASSYRAAGASDTQYF
TGTGCCAGCAGTTATAGGGCAGCGGGAGCCTCAGATACGCAGTATTTT
>TRBJ1-1|few|13|TRBD1|TRBV5-4
CASKPSGGAEAFF
TGTGCCAGCAAACCATCAGGGGGCGCTGAAGCTTTCTTT
>TRBJ2-5|.|13|.|TRBV10-1
CASRGTDQETQYF
TGCGCCAGCAGAGGGACGGACCAAGAGACCCAGTACTTC
>TRBJ1-4|.|12|.|TRBV7-9
CASSPQGEKLFF
TGTGCCAGCAGCCCGCAGGGAGAAAAACTGTTTTTT
>TRBJ2-2|.|14|.|TRBV11-3
CASSPGTPGGELFF
TGTGCCAGCAGCCCCGGGACTCCCGGCGGGGAGCTGTTTTTT
>TRBJ1-4|few|12|.|TRBV29-1
CSVRMSGEKLFF
TGCAGCGTTCGTATGTCGGGGGAAAAACTGTTTTTT
>TRBJ2-3|.|17|TRBD2|TRBV10-3
CAIRDKIAGAGGDTQYF
TGTGCCATCAGGGATAAAATAGCGGGGGCCGGGGGGGATACGCAGTATTTT
>TRBJ2-7|.|12|.|TRBV6-6
CASSAGIYEQYF
TGTGCCAGCAGTGCAGGGATTTACGAGCAGTACTTC
>TRBJ1-2|.|17|.|TRBV11-2
CASSLVRTVRANYGYTF
TGTGCCAGCAGCTTAGTTAGGACAGTTCGCGCTAACTATGGCTACACCTTC
>TRBJ2-3|few|16|TRBD2|TRBV6-4
CASSPTSGGDPDTQYF
TGTGCCAGCAGTCCTACTAGCGGGGGGGACCCGGATACGCAGTATTTT
>TRBJ1-3|.|14|.|TRBV7-9
CASSPSGSGNTIYF
TGTGCCAGCAGCCCAAGCGGGTCTGGAAACACCATATATTTT
>TRBJ1-2|.|13|.|TRBV27
CASSLLSGYGYTF
TGTGCCAGCAGTTTATTAAGTGGCTATGGCTACACCTTC
>TRBJ2-1|few|15|TRBD1|TRBV4-1
CASGQQGNAYNEQFF
TGCGCCAGCGGACAACAGGGGAACGCCTACAATGAGCAGTTCTTC
>TRBJ1-1|once|14|.|TRBV9
CASSPTSMNTEAFF
TGTGCCAGCAGCCCTACCTCCATGAACACTGAAGCTTTCTTT